A single sample is the source of the 20 T cell receptor beta chains below, sequenced in a study of blood T cell repertoires in COVID-19. TCRdb's copy holds only in-frame clones and misses some; the assay was immunoSEQ multiplex PCR. Here the sample spans roughly 270,000 clones, less than 85% being singletons. The material sequenced was PBMCs or T cells enriched from blood (not recorded which). These receptors all come from a woman aged 50 to 60 who had recovered from COVID-19.

This chain links TRBV27 with TRBJ2-7, with 11 bases aligning to TRBD1. This CDR3 contains 16 residues. Germline values: CDR1 MNHEY, CDR2 SMNVEV (reference sequence). V shed 1 base and J 3 bases; nucleotides not matched to a gene: 5. Written as DNA, the CDR3 is TGTGCCAGCAGTTTATGGCCGGGACAGGGGGGCTACGAGCAGTACTTC. This translates into CASSLWPGQGGYEQYF.

The chain joins TRBV27 to TRBJ2-1; 8 bases line up with TRBD2. V lost 6 bases, J lost 7 bases, and 8 bases stayed unmatched. CDR1 and CDR2 from the germline V gene are MNHEY and SMNVEV (reference sequence). There are 14 residues in the CDR3. The CDR3: CASSNGGAVNEQFF. CDR3 coding DNA: TGTGCCAGCAGCAACGGGGGGGCTGTAAATGAGCAGTTCTTC.

The rearrangement links TRBV6-5 to TRBJ2-5, with unresolved D. CDR1 and CDR2 from the germline V gene are MNHEY and SVGAGI. Trimming removed 10 bases at V and 5 bases at J, with 20 bases between. The CDR3 covers 14 residues. CDR3 in amino acids: CATERRHSGETQYF. The CDR3 region has the DNA TGTGCCACCGAGAGGCGGCATTCCGGGGAGACCCAGTACTTC.

The chain joins TRBV6-5 to TRBJ2-5, with TRBD2 identical over 8 bases. In germline, CDR1 is MNHEY, CDR2 SVGAGI. This CDR3 has 15 residues. V dropped 6 bases and J dropped 5; count of bases not matched to a gene: 11. CDR3 in amino acids: CASSTRGGRGETQYF. As DNA, the CDR3 is TGTGCCAGCAGCACACGGGGGGGGAGAGGGGAGACCCAGTACTTC.

This rearrangement joins TRBV7-6 to TRBJ2-1; 15 nucleotides align to TRBD2. Germline V gene lookup returns CDR1 SGHVS and CDR2 FNYEAQ. V dropped 1 base and J dropped 2; count of bases not matched to a gene: 6. This CDR3 is built from 19 residues. In DNA form, the CDR3 reads TGTGCCAGCAGCTTAGGAGGACTAGCGGGGGGGCCAACCTACAATGAGCAGTTCTTC. Its translation is CASSLGGLAGGPTYNEQFF.

The chain has TRBV19 and TRBJ2-3; D call uncertain. V lost 4 bases and J lost 0, with 14 bases in between. Germline V gene sequence: CDR1 LNHDA, CDR2 SQIVND (reference sequence). The CDR3 contains 16 residues. This CDR3 is CASSTRVASSTDTQYF. In DNA form, the CDR3 reads TGTGCCAGTAGTACCCGGGTAGCATCTAGCACAGATACGCAGTATTTT.

The V call is TRBV9, the J call TRBJ2-5, with 7 bases fitting TRBD2. There are 16 residues in the CDR3. The J segment lost 3 bases and the V segment lost 4 bases, leaving 12 bases of the junction unmatched. The germline CDR1 and CDR2 sequences are SGDLS and YYNGEE. This CDR3 is CASSSQLGGGKETQYF. The CDR3 DNA follows: TGTGCCAGCAGCTCCCAATTGGGGGGAGGGAAAGAGACCCAGTACTTC. Full variable domain (outside the CDR3, taken from reference TRBV9 and TRBJ2-5): DSGVTQTPKHLITATGQRVTLRCSPRSGDLSVYWYQQSLDQGLQFLIQYYNGEERAKGNILERFSAQQFPDLHSELNLSSLELGDSALYFCASSSQLGGGKETQYFGPGTRLLVL.

This chain joins TRBV6-5 and TRBJ1-1; possibly TRBD1 for D (5 bases). CDR1 is MNHEY and CDR2 is SVGAGI in the germline V gene. This CDR3 comprises 14 residues. Trimming removed 2 bases from V and 4 bases from J, with 11 bases in between. In DNA form, the CDR3 reads TGTGCCAGCAGTTACGACAGAGAAATCACTGAAGCTTTCTTT. Translated: CASSYDREITEAFF.

V usage is TRBV15 and J usage is TRBJ1-2, with D hard to call. The germline V and J ends were trimmed by 4 bases and 7 bases, with 10 bases remaining between them. Germline CDR1 is LNHNV and CDR2 is YYDKDF (reference sequence). The CDR3 has 12 amino acids. CDR3 coding DNA: TGTGCCACCAGCACCCGGCGGGGTGGCTACACCTTC. Its protein product is CATSTRRGGYTF. The full variable domain, in which reference TRBV15 and TRBJ1-2 provide the parts outside the CDR3, is DAMVIQNPRYQVTQFGKPVTLSCSQTLNHNVMYWYQQKSSQAPKLLFHYYDKDFNNEADTPDNFQSRRPNTSFCFLDIRSPGLGDTAMYLCATSTRRGGYTFGSGTRLTVV.

J is TRBJ1-1 and V is TRBV27, with D possibly being TRBD1 (6 bases). This CDR3 has 15 residues. Trimming removed 6 bases at V and 1 base at J, with 15 bases between. Germline V gene lookup returns CDR1 MNHEY and CDR2 SMNVEV (reference sequence). In DNA form, the CDR3 reads TGTGCCAGCAGCTATGACAGGCGATCGAACACTGAAGCTTTCTTT. Translation: CASSYDRRSNTEAFF.

This chain joins TRBV5-1 and TRBJ1-6; TRBD1 might be the D (6 bases). Germline assignment: CDR1 SGHRS and CDR2 YFSETQ. V lost 3 bases and J 7 bases, leaving 11 bases between the germline ends. The CDR3 is 14 amino acids. CDR3 amino acids: CASSYRQDNSPLHF. The CDR3 coding sequence is TGCGCCAGCAGCTACAGACAGGACAATTCACCCCTCCACTTT.

The CDR3 is CATSRDRGVTETQYF. The CDR3 DNA sequence: TGTGCCACCAGCAGAGATCGGGGGGTTACAGAGACCCAGTACTTC. The chain uses TRBV15 and TRBJ2-5, with 7 nucleotides matching TRBD2. The CDR3 runs to 15 residues. Germline loops: CDR1 LNHNV, CDR2 YYDKDF (reference sequence). Trimming cost V 0 bases and J 4 bases; bases outside gene matches: 5.

CDR3 coding DNA: TGTGCCAGCAGCTCGCGGACGGGACACCTAGCCAAAAACATTCAGTACTTC. Residues: CASSSRTGHLAKNIQYF. The rearrangement links TRBV7-2 to TRBJ2-4; possibly TRBD1 for D (6 bases). The CDR3 covers 17 residues. V shed 4 bases and J shed 0 bases, with 16 bases lying between them. Germline loops: CDR1 SGHTA, CDR2 FQGNSA.

The rearrangement links TRBV14 to TRBJ1-6; D remains unclear. Between the trimmed V and J ends, which lost 2 bases and 7 bases, there was a span of 12 bases. The CDR3 covers 15 residues. The germline V gene has CDR1 SGHDN and CDR2 FVKESK. The CDR3, as DNA: TGTGCCAGCAGCCAAATAGCGGGCTCGAATTCACCCCTCCACTTT. Translation: CASSQIAGSNSPLHF.

The chain combines TRBV19 with TRBJ1-3; TRBD1 is a possible D gene (6 bases). The CDR3 totals 15 residues. Germline loops: CDR1 LNHDA, CDR2 SQIVND (reference sequence). With 3 bases removed from V and 5 bases from J, the gap between germline ends came to 14 bases. For the CDR3, the DNA is TGTGCCAGTAGTATCGGCAGGGGAGAAAGAAACACCATATATTTT. This encodes CASSIGRGERNTIYF.

The chain is built from TRBV4-3 and TRBJ2-1, with 12 bases lining up with TRBD2. CDR1 is LGHNA and CDR2 is YSLEER in the germline V gene. J lost 5 bases, V lost 3 bases, and 2 bases had no gene match. The length of the CDR3 is 15 residues. CDR3 DNA: TGCGCCAGCAGCCAGCTAGCGGGAGGGGACAATGAGCAGTTCTTC. Amino acids: CASSQLAGGDNEQFF.

The chain has TRBV4-2 and TRBJ1-4; 10 bases are shared with TRBD1. The germline gives CDR1 LGHNA, CDR2 YNFKEQ. After removal of 2 bases from V and 8 bases from J, the junction contained 14 bases not matched to a gene. This CDR3 is built from 18 residues. CDR3 sequence: CASSQTITDRGRREKLFF. DNA of the CDR3: TGTGCCAGCAGCCAAACGATAACAGACAGGGGGCGACGGGAAAAACTGTTTTTT.

This sequence joins TRBV5-1 and TRBJ1-6; the D is unclear. CDR3 length equals 14 residues. Per germline, CDR1 SGHRS and CDR2 YFSETQ. V gave up 0 bases and J gave up 9 bases, with 10 bases separating them. CDR3 nucleotides: TGCGCCAGCAGCTTGGATCCGGGTGGTTCACCCCTCCACTTT. This gives the protein CASSLDPGGSPLHF.

The chain links TRBV7-9 to TRBJ1-1, with TRBD1 as a possible D gene (6 bases). The V gene lost 4 bases and the J gene lost 0 bases, with 9 bases spanning the gap. CDR3 size: 14 residues. The germline gives CDR1 SEHNR, CDR2 FQNEAQ (reference sequence). CDR3 DNA sequence: TGTGCCAGCAGCTCGGACAGAATGAACACTGAAGCTTTCTTT. This codes for CASSSDRMNTEAFF.

The chain joins TRBV19 to TRBJ1-2; weak D call: TRBD1 (5 bases). Between the trimmed V and J ends, which lost 5 bases and 1 base, there was a span of 11 bases. CDR1 is LNHDA and CDR2 is SQIVND in the germline V gene (reference sequence). The CDR3 has 14 amino acids. CDR3 DNA: TGTGCCAGTAGTGAAACGACAGTTAACTATGGCTACACCTTC. Amino acids: CASSETTVNYGYTF.